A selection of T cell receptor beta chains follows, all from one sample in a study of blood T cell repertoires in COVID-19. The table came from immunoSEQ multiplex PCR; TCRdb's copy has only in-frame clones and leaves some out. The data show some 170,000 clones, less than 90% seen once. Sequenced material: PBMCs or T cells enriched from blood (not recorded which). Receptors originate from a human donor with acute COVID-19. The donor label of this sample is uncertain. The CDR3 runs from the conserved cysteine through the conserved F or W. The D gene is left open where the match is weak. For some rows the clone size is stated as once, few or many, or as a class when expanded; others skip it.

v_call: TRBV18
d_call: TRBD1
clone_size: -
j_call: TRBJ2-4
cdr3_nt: TGTGCCAGCTCACCTAATTGGGACAGGGGGCTAAAGGGGGACATTCAGTACTTC
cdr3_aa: CASSPNWDRGLKGDIQYF

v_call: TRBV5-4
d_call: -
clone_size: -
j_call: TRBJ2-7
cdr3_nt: TGTGCCAGCAGCTCACGGGATCCGGGGGACGAGCAGTACTTC
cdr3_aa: CASSSRDPGDEQYF

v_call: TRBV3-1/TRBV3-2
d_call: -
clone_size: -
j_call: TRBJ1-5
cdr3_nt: TGTGCCAGCAGCCAAGATTTCGGGTATCAGCCCCAGCATTTT
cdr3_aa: CASSQDFGYQPQHF

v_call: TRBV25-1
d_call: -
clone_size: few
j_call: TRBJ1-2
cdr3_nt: TGTGCCAGCAGTGTTAACTTGGGCTACACCTTC
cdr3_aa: CASSVNLGYTF

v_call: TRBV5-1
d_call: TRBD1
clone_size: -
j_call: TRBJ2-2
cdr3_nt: TGCGCCAGCAGACAGGGGACCTCCGGGGAGCTGTTTTTT
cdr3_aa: CASRQGTSGELFF

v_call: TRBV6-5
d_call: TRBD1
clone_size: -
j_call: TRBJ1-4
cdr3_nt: TGTGCCAGCAGTTTTTTCCGCGGACAGGATGAAAAACTGTTTTTT
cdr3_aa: CASSFFRGQDEKLFF

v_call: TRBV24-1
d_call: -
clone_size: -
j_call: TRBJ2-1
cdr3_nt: TGTGCCACCAGTGATCTGACAGCGACCGGGTGGGGTGAGCAGTTCTTC
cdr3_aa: CATSDLTATGWGEQFF

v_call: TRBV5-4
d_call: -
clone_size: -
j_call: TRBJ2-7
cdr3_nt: TGTGCCAGCAGCTTGGCCGGCGGGAATGAGCAGTACTTC
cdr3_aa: CASSLAGGNEQYF

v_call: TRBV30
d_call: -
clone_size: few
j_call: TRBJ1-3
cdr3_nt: TGTGCCTGGAGTGTAAATTATGGAAACACCATATATTTT
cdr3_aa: CAWSVNYGNTIYF

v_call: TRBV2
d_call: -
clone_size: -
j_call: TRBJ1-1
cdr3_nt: TGTGCCAGCAGTGCCGGGGTGAACACTGAAGCTTTCTTT
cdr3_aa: CASSAGVNTEAFF

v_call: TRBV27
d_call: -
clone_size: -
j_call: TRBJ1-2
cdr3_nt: TGTGCCAGCACCACCCTTACTTCGGGGGGGGAAAACTATGGCTACACCTTC
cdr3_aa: CASTTLTSGGENYGYTF

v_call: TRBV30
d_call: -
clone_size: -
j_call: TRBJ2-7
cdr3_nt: TGTGCCTGGAGCATTGGTTTGGGGAGCTCCTACGAGCAGTACTTC
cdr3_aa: CAWSIGLGSSYEQYF

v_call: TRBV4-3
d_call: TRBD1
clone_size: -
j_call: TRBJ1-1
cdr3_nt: TGCGCCAGCAGCTCCACGAACAGGGGGAACACTGAAGCTTTCTTT
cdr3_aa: CASSSTNRGNTEAFF

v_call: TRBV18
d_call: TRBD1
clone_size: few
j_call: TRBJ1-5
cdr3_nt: TGTGCCAGCTCAGGACCGGGACAGTCTTATAGCAATCAGCCCCAGCATTTT
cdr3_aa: CASSGPGQSYSNQPQHF

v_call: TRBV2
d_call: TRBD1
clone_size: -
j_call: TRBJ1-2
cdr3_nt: TGTGCCAGCAACAACGTGTACAGGGGGAGTGGCTACACCTTC
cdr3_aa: CASNNVYRGSGYTF

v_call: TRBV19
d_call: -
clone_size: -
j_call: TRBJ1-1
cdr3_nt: TGTGCCAGTAGTGGAGATCTTGACACTGAAGCTTTCTTT
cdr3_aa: CASSGDLDTEAFF

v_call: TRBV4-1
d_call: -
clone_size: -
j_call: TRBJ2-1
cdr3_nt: TGCGCCAGCAGCCGAAACTCTGCCGGCAATGAGCAGTTCTTC
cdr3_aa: CASSRNSAGNEQFF

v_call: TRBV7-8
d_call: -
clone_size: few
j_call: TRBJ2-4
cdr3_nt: TGTGCCAGCAGCTTAGCGGGGGCTGCCAAAAACATTCAGTACTTC
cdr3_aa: CASSLAGAAKNIQYF

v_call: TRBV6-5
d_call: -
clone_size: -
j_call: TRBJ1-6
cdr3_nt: TGTGCCAGCAGTTACTCGATTTCGGAGTCTTCACCCCTCCACTTT
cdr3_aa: CASSYSISESSPLHF

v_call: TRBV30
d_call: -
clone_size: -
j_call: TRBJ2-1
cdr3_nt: TGTGCCTGGAGTCACAGGGTAGTAAGGAATGAGCAGTTCTTC
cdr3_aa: CAWSHRVVRNEQFF

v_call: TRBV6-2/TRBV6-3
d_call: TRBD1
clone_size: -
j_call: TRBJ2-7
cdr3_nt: TGTGCCAGCAGTTACTCAGGACAGGGGGCGCGTTACGAGCAGTACTTC
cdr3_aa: CASSYSGQGARYEQYF

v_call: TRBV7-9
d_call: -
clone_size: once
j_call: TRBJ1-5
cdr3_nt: TGTGCCAGCAGCGACAGAGATCAGCCCCAGCATTTT
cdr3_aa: CASSDRDQPQHF

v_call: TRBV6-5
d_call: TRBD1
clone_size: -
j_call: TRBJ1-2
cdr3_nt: TGTGCCAGCAGTCCACAGGGGACCTATGGCTACACCTTC
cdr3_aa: CASSPQGTYGYTF

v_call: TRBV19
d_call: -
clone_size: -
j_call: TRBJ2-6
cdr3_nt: TGTGCCAGTAGTATAGGAGGGCCCAACGTCCTGACTTTC
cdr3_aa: CASSIGGPNVLTF

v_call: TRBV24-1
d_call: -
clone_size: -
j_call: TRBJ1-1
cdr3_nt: TGTGCCACCAGTGACCCGGCGACATGGGAAGCTTTCTTT
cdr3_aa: CATSDPATWEAFF

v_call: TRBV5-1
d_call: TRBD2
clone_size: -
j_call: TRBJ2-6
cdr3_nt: TGCGCCAGCAGCCCCCAGGGAGCGGGGGGGCTCTCTGGGGCCAACGTCCTGACTTTC
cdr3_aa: CASSPQGAGGLSGANVLTF

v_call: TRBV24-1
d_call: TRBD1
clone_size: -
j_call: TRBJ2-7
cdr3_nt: TGTGCCACCCGGGACAGGGCGGGCGAGCAGTACTTC
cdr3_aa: CATRDRAGEQYF

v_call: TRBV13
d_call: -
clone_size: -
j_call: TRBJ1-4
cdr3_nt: TGTGCCAGCAGCTCGGGTCTTGCAACTAATGAAAAACTGTTTTTT
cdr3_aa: CASSSGLATNEKLFF

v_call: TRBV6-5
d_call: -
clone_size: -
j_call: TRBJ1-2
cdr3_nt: TGTGCCAGCGAGAACGGGGCAGGGGTTGACTACACCTTC
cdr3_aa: CASENGAGVDYTF

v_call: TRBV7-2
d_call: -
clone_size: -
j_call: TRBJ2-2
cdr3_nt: TGTGCCAGCAGCTTAGACCGGAGCACCGGGGAGCTGTTTTTT
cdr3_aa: CASSLDRSTGELFF

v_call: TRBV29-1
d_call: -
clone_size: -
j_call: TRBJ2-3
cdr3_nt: TGCAGCGCCGGTCTTGGAGATACGCAGTATTTT
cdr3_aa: CSAGLGDTQYF

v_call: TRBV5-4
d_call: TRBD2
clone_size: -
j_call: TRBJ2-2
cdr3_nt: TGTGCCAGCAGCTTTGGGGCCGGCGGGGGGTCCGGGGAGCTGTTTTTT
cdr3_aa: CASSFGAGGGSGELFF

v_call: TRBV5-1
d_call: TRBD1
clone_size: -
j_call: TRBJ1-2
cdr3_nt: TGCGCCAGCAGCTTGGGTGGGACAGCTCAATATGGCTACACCTTC
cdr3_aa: CASSLGGTAQYGYTF

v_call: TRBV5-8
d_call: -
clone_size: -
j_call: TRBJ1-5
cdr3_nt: TGTGCCAGCAGCTTCGATAGGGGGTTAGGCAATCAGCCCCAGCATTTT
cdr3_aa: CASSFDRGLGNQPQHF

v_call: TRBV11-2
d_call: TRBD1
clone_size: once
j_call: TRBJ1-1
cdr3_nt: TGTGCCAGCAGCTCCGGACAGGGCGTAGGGAACACTGAAGCTTTCTTT
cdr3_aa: CASSSGQGVGNTEAFF

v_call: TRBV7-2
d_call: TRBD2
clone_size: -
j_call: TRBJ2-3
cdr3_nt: TGTGCCAGCAGCCCAACTAGCGGGGGGCCCCCAGATACGCAGTATTTT
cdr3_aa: CASSPTSGGPPDTQYF

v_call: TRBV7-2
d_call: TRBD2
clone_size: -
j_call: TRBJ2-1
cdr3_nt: TGTGCCAGCAGCTTGCTCCCGACTAGCGGGGATGGGGATGAGCAGTTCTTC
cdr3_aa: CASSLLPTSGDGDEQFF

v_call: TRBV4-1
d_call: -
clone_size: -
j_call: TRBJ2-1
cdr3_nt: TGCGCCAGCAGCCTGGCGGCCAGCTCCTACAATGAGCAGTTCTTC
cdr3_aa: CASSLAASSYNEQFF

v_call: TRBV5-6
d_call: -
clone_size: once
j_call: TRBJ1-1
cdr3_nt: TGTGCCAGCAGCACCGCAACTCCCCGGACTGAAGCTTTCTTT
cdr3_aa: CASSTATPRTEAFF

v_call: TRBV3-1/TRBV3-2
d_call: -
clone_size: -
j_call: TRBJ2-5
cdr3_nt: TGTGCCAGCAGCCACCCTGACAGTGAAGGGGAGACCCAGTACTTC
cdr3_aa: CASSHPDSEGETQYF

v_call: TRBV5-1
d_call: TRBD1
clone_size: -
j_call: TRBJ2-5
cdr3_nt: TGCGCCAGCCGTCACGCAGGGGGCTACCAAGAGACCCAGTACTTC
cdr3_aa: CASRHAGGYQETQYF

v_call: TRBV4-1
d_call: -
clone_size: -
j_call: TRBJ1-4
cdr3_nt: TGCGCCAGCAGCCAAGTCGGGTCAAGGGGAGAAAAACTGTTTTTT
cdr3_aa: CASSQVGSRGEKLFF

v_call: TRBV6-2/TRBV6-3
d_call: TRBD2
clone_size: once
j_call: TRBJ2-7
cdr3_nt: TGTGCCAGCAGTTACCCTAGCGGGTTTCATTCCTACGAGCAGTACTTC
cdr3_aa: CASSYPSGFHSYEQYF

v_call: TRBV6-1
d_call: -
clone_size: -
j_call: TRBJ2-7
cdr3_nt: TGTGCCAGCAGTGACAGGGGCCGGGCCTCCTACGAGCAGTACTTC
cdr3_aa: CASSDRGRASYEQYF

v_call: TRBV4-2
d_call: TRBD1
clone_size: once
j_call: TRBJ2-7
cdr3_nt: TGTGCCAGCAGCCAAGTAGGGACAGACTACGAGCAGTACTTC
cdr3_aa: CASSQVGTDYEQYF

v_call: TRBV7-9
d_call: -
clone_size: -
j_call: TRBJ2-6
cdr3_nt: TGTGCCAGCAGCTTATTCCCAGGGGGAGGTCCTGGGGCCAACGTCCTGACTTTC
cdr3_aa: CASSLFPGGGPGANVLTF

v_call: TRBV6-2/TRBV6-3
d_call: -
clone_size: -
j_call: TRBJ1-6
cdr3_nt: TGTGCCAGCAGTAGGGGAAACTCACCCCTCCACTTT
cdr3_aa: CASSRGNSPLHF

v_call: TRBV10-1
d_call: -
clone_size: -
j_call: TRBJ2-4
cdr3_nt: TGCGCCAGCCCGGGCGGGACGGGTCCCAAAAACATTCAGTACTTC
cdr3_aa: CASPGGTGPKNIQYF

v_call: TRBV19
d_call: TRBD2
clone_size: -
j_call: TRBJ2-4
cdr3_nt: TGTGCCAGTAGTATAGATCGAGGGCTAGCGGGGGGAACGGTTACCAAAAACATTCAGTACTTC
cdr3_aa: CASSIDRGLAGGTVTKNIQYF